The present TCR beta chain was sequenced within a study of T-cell reconstitution after alpha-beta-depleted transplantation in children. Study-wide results and limits: Expanded graft clones numbering several hundred reportedly gave rise to alpha-beta T cells about two months after transplant.

Regarding this clonotype: Its antigen is still unknown.

Unique molecular identifiers were built into the TCRbeta library. MiXCR, run by TCRdb on the PCR reads, gives a single entry per CDR3 protein. The table has about a million distinct CDR3 sequences, about 29% seen once. Trimming stripped 4 bases from V and 0 bases from J, with 12 bases between. Germline CDR1 SGHRS, CDR2 YFSETQ. This CDR3 is built from 15 residues. The chain joins TRBV5-1 to TRBJ2-3, with D possibly TRBD1 on 6 matching bases. The origin of this receptor is a boy in the first two years of life who had a stem cell transplant for SCID, so the T cells may come from the graft donor. Sample: PBMCs, mostly from graft donor cells, taken 360 days after TCRalphabeta/CD19-depleted stem cell transplant. The chain's CDR3 is CASSLGQRSTDTQYF. The CDR3 coding sequence is TGCGCCAGCAGCCTCGGACAGAGAAGCACAGATACGCAGTATTTT.